This T cell receptor (beta chain) is from a study of blood T cell repertoires in COVID-19. Only in-frame clones appear in the TCRdb table, and some are missing; sequencing was by immunoSEQ multiplex PCR. The sample lists some 530,000 clones, around nine tenths occurring once. The CDR3 has 15 amino acids. The V gene's germline CDR1 is MNHEY and CDR2 SVGAGI. With V trimmed by 6 bases and J by 7 bases, 12 bases remained unmatched. V usage is TRBV6-5 and J usage is TRBJ1-1; 9 bases are shared with TRBD1. The clonotype was recovered from a woman aged 55-69 years who had recovered from COVID-19. Material for sequencing was PBMCs or T cells enriched from blood (not recorded which). CDR3 in amino acids: CASSSSGTGTLEAFF. The CDR3 bases are TGTGCCAGCAGCTCCTCCGGGACAGGGACCCTTGAAGCTTTCTTT.